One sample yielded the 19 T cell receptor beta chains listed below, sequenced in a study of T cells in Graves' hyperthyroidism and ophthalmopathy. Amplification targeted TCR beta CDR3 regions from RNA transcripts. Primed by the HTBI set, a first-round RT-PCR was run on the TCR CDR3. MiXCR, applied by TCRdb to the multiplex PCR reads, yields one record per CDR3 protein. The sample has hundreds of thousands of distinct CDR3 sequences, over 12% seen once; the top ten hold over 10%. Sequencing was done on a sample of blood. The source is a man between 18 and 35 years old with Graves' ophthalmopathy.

The CDR3 nucleotides read TGTGCCAGCAGTGACTTGAGTAGCAATCAGCCCCAGCATTTT. Translation gives CASSDLSSNQPQHF. This chain links TRBV2 with TRBJ1-5; D not certain. Trimming stripped 3 bases from V and 0 bases from J, with 6 bases between. Germline CDR1 is SNHLY and CDR2 is FYNNEI. The CDR3 runs to 14 residues. Drawing the rest from reference TRBV2 and TRBJ1-5, the complete variable domain is EPEVTQTPSHQVTQMGQEVILRCVPISNHLYFYWYRQILGQKVEFLVSFYNNEISEKSEIFDDQFSVERPDGSNFTLKIRSTKLEDSAMYFCASSDLSSNQPQHFGDGTRLSIL.

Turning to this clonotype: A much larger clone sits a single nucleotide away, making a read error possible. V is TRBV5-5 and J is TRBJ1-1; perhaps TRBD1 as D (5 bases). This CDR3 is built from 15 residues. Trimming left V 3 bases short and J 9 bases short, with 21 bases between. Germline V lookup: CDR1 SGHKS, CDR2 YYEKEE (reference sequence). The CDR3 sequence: CASSSPAGRDTKAFF. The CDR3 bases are TGTGCCAGCAGCTCGCCTGCGGGGCGCGATACTAAAGCTTTCTTT.

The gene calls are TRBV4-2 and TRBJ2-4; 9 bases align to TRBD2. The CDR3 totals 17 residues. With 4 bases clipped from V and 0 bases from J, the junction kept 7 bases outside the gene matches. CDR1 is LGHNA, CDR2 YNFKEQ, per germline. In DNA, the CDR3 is TGTGCCAGCAGCCCAGGACTAGCGAGAATAGCCAAAAACATTCAGTACTTC. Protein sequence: CASSPGLARIAKNIQYF.

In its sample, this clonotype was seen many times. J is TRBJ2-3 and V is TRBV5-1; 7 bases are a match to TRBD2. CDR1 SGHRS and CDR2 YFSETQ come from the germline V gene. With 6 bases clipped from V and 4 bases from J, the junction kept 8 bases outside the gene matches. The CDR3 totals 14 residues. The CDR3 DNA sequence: TGCGCCAGCACCTCATCGGCGGGAGCAGATACGCAGTATTTT. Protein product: CASTSSAGADTQYF.

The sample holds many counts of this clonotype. CDR3 loop: CASSVDRNEQFF. DNA of the CDR3: TGTGCCAGCAGTGTCGACCGTAATGAGCAGTTCTTC. V gene TRBV2 combines with J gene TRBJ2-1; the D is unclear. The CDR3 has 12 residues. Trimming stripped 4 bases from V and 7 bases from J, with 8 bases between. Germline values: CDR1 SNHLY, CDR2 FYNNEI.

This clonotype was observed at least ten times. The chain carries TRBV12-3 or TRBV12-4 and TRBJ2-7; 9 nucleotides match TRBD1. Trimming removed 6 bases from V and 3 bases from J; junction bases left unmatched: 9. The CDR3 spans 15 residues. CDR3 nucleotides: TGTGCCAGCAGCGGGACCGGGACAGGGTTCTACGAGCAGTACTTC. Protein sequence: CASSGTGTGFYEQYF.

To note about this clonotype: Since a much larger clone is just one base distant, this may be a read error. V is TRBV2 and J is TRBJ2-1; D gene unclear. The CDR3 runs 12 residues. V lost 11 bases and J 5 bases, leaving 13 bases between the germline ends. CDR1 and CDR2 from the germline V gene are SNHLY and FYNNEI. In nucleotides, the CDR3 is TGTGCCGGCCGTTACATCCACAATGAGCAGTTCTTC. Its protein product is CAGRYIHNEQFF.

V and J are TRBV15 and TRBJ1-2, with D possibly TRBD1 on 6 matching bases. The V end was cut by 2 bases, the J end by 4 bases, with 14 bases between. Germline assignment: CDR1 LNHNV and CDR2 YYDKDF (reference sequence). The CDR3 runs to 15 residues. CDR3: CATSRNLGQFYGYTF. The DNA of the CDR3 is TGTGCCACCAGCAGAAATCTCGGACAGTTCTATGGCTACACCTTC.

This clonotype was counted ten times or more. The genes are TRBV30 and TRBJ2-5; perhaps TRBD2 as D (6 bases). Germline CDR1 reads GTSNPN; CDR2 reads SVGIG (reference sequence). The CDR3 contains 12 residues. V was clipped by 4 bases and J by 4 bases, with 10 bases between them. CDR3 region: CAWTPGGETQYF. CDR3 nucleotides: TGTGCCTGGACCCCCGGGGGAGAGACCCAGTACTTC. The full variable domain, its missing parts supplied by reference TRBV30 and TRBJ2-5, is SQTIHQWPATLVQPVGSPLSLECTVEGTSNPNLYWYRQAAGRGLQLLFYSVGIGQISSEVPQNLSASRPQDRQFILSSKKLLLSDSGFYLCAWTPGGETQYFGPGTRLLVL.

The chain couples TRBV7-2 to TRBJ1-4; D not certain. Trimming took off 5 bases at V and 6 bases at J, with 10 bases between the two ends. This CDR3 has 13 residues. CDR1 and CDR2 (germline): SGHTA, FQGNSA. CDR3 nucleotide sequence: TGTGCCAGCAGCCCATGGGAGGATGAAAAACTGTTTTTT. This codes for CASSPWEDEKLFF. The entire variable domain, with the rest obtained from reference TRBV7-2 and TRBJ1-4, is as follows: GAGVSQSPSNKVTEKGKDVELRCDPISGHTALYWYRQSLGQGLEFLIYFQGNSAPDKSGLPSDRFSAERTGGSVSTLTIQRTQQEDSAVYLCASSPWEDEKLFFGSGTQLSVL.

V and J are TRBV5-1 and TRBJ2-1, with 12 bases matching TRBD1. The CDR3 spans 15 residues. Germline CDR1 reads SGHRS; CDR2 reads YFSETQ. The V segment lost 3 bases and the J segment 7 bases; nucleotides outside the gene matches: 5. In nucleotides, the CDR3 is TGCGCCAGCAGCTCGGGACAGGGGGCTGTTAATGAGCAGTTCTTC. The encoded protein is CASSSGQGAVNEQFF.

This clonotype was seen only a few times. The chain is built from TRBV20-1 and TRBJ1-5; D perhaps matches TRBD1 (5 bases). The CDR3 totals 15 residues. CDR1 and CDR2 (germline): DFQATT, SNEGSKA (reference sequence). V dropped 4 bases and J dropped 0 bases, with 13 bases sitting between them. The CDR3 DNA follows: TGCAGTGCTATTCCAGGACACTATAGCAATCAGCCCCAGCATTTT. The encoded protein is CSAIPGHYSNQPQHF.

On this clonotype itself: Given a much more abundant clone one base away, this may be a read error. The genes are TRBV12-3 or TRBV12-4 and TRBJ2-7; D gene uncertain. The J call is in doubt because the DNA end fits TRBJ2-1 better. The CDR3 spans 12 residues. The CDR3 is CASRIVLYEQFF. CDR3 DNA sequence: TGTGCCAGCAGGATAGTTCTATACGAGCAGTTCTTC.

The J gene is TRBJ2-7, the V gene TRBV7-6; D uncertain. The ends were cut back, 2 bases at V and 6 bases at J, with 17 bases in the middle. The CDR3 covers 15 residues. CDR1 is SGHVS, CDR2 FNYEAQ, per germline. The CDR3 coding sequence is TGTGCCAGCAGCTTATCTTTTACGGTTACGTCCGAGCAGTACTTC. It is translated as CASSLSFTVTSEQYF.

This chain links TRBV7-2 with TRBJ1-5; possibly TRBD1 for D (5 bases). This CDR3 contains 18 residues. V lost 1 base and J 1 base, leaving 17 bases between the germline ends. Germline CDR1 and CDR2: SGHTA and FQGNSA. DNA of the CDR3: TGTGCCAGCAGCTTAGTCGGCAGGGCCGGGGCCAGCAATCAGCCCCAGCATTTT. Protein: CASSLVGRAGASNQPQHF.

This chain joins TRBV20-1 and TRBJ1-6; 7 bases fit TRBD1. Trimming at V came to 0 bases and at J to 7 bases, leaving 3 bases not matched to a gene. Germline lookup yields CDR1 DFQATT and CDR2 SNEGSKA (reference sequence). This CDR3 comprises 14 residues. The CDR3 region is CSAREVGGNSPLHF. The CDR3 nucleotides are TGCAGTGCTAGAGAAGTAGGGGGCAATTCACCCCTCCACTTT.

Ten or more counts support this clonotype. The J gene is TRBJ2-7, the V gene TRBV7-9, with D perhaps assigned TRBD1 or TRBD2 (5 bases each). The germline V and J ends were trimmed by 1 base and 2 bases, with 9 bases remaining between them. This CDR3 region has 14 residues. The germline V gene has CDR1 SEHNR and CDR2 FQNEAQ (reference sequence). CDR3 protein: CASSLVGVAYEQYF. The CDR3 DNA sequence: TGTGCCAGCAGCTTAGTGGGGGTAGCCTACGAGCAGTACTTC.

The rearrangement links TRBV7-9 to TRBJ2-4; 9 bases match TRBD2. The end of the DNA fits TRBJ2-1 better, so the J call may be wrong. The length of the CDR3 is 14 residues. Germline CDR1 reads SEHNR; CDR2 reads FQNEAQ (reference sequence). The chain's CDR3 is CASSLEAGGNIQFF. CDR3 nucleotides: TGTGCCAGCAGCTTAGAGGCGGGGGGGAACATTCAGTTCTTC.

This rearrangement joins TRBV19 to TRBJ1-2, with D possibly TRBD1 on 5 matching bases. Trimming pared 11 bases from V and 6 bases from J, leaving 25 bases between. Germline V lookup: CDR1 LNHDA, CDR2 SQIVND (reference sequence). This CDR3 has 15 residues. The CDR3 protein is CAVRGPHLVTHGYTF. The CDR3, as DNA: TGTGCCGTGAGGGGCCCTCATCTCGTAACCCATGGCTACACCTTC.